The rows below give T cell receptor beta chains drawn from one sample of a study of cytomegalovirus exposure and HLA in healthy donors. Here immunoSEQ multiplex PCR was the method, and the copy in TCRdb shows in-frame clones only, minus some. Of some 120,000 clones listed, around 75% are singletons. The sequenced sample was PBMCs. The receptors derive from a woman between 35 and 50 years old in good health and CMV-seropositive. The CDR3 runs from the conserved cysteine through the conserved F or W. A D gene is named only where the DNA matches it firmly. Expanded clones are given a class, and other clones once, few, many or no size at all.

D gene	V gene	J gene	CDR3 length	clone size	CDR3 protein	CDR3 DNA
.	TRBV29-1	TRBJ2-1	11	.	CSVDPNNEQFF	TGCAGCGTTGACCCAAACAATGAGCAGTTCTTC
.	TRBV19	TRBJ1-1	13	.	CASSINGWRVAFF	TGTGCCAGTAGTATTAATGGATGGAGGGTCGCTTTCTTT
.	TRBV15	TRBJ1-1	13	.	CATSSRTGLGAFF	TGTGCCACCAGCTCCCGCACAGGGCTGGGTGCTTTCTTT
TRBD2	TRBV27	TRBJ2-2	17	.	CASSLAWTSAPGGELFF	TGTGCCAGCAGCCTGGCTTGGACTAGCGCACCGGGGGGGGAGCTGTTTTTT
.	TRBV7-8	TRBJ2-6	15	.	CASSFQGIGANVLTF	TGTGCCAGCAGCTTCCAGGGTATTGGGGCCAACGTCCTGACTTTC
.	TRBV10-3	TRBJ2-3	13	.	CAITHENTDTQYF	TGTGCCATCACCCATGAGAACACAGATACGCAGTATTTT
TRBD1	TRBV25-1	TRBJ1-1	15	.	CASSEGQTRNTEAFF	TGTGCCAGCAGTGAGGGACAGACTAGGAACACTGAAGCTTTCTTT
.	TRBV4-2	TRBJ2-3	15	.	CASSPRAGSGDTQYF	TGTGCCAGCAGCCCCCGGGCGGGGTCGGGAGATACGCAGTATTTT
.	TRBV5-1	TRBJ2-1	13	.	CASSLVLGNEQFF	TGCGCCAGCAGCTTGGTCCTAGGCAATGAGCAGTTCTTC
TRBD2	TRBV5-1	TRBJ2-1	20	.	CASSLGYLLATRSSYNEQFF	TGCGCCAGCAGCTTGGGTTACCTACTAGCGACCAGGAGCTCCTACAATGAGCAGTTCTTC
.	TRBV11-1	TRBJ1-6	15	once	CASSVGGAWSSPLHF	TGTGCCAGCAGCGTGGGCGGGGCCTGGAGTTCACCCCTCCACTTT
.	TRBV11-2	TRBJ2-5	15	.	CASSPPGDSQETQYF	TGTGCCAGCAGCCCACCTGGAGACAGTCAAGAGACCCAGTACTTC
.	TRBV6-1	TRBJ2-2	17	.	CASSELATGMSTGELFF	TGTGCCAGCAGTGAACTAGCAACAGGGATGTCCACCGGGGAGCTGTTTTTT
.	TRBV19	TRBJ1-1	13	.	CASSLTGNTEAFF	TGTGCCAGTAGCTTAACGGGGAACACTGAAGCTTTCTTT
TRBD2	TRBV18	TRBJ2-5	15	.	CASSPLAGGLETQYF	TGTGCCAGCTCACCACTAGCGGGGGGGCTTGAGACCCAGTACTTC
.	TRBV28	TRBJ1-2	13	.	CASSSMGLYGYTF	TGTGCCAGCAGCTCTATGGGACTGTATGGCTACACCTTC
TRBD1	TRBV4-3	TRBJ2-1	16	few	CASSQERDRVYNEQFF	TGCGCCAGCAGCCAAGAGCGGGACAGGGTATACAATGAGCAGTTCTTC
.	TRBV6-5	TRBJ2-2	15	.	CASSSGQPITGELFF	TGTGCCAGCAGCTCTGGACAACCGATCACCGGGGAGCTGTTTTTT
.	TRBV18	TRBJ2-7	15	.	CASSPQNGDRGEQYF	TGTGCCAGCTCACCACAAAACGGTGATCGTGGCGAGCAGTACTTC
.	TRBV15	TRBJ2-2	15	.	CAIPAIGVRTGELFF	TGTGCCATCCCTGCGATCGGGGTCCGTACCGGGGAGCTGTTTTTT
TRBD1	TRBV6-6	TRBJ2-3	14	.	CASSLGQGGDTQYF	TGTGCCAGCAGTTTGGGACAGGGTGGAGATACGCAGTATTTT
.	TRBV9	TRBJ2-3	16	.	CASSDPGDVPTDTQYF	TGTGCCAGCAGCGACCCAGGGGACGTACCCACAGATACGCAGTATTTT
TRBD1	TRBV28	TRBJ1-6	15	.	CASSLARGNNSPLHF	TGTGCCAGCAGTTTAGCCAGGGGGAATAATTCACCCCTCCACTTT
TRBD1	TRBV10-3	TRBJ1-1	11	.	CASQGATEAFF	TGTGCCTCACAGGGGGCCACTGAAGCTTTCTTT
TRBD2	TRBV4-2	TRBJ2-1	19	.	CASSRKMGRIAGGPNEQFF	TGTGCCAGCAGCCGGAAAATGGGCCGAATAGCGGGGGGGCCCAATGAGCAGTTCTTC
.	TRBV7-2	TRBJ2-7	13	.	CASSQVHLNEQYF	TGTGCCAGCAGCCAAGTCCACTTGAACGAGCAGTACTTC
TRBD1	TRBV14	TRBJ1-2	15	.	CASSVQGASRSGYTF	TGTGCCAGCAGCGTACAGGGGGCAAGTCGTTCTGGCTACACCTTC
TRBD1	TRBV28	TRBJ2-7	14	.	CASCAGGKTYEQYF	TGTGCCAGCTGCGCAGGGGGCAAAACCTACGAGCAGTACTTC
TRBD1	TRBV19	TRBJ1-4	16	.	CASSILSGTGDEKLFF	TGTGCCAGTAGTATACTATCCGGGACAGGGGACGAAAAACTGTTTTTT
TRBD1	TRBV14	TRBJ1-1	14	few	CASSQGALGQEGFF	TGTGCCAGCAGCCAAGGAGCCTTAGGACAGGAAGGTTTCTTT
TRBD1	TRBV2	TRBJ2-3	15	.	CASRETGWRTDTQYF	TGTGCCAGCAGGGAGACAGGGTGGCGCACAGATACGCAGTATTTT
TRBD2	TRBV4-3	TRBJ2-3	16	.	CASSQEGSGVSDTQYF	TGCGCCAGCAGCCAAGAGGGTAGCGGGGTTTCAGATACGCAGTATTTT
.	TRBV6-6	TRBJ1-1	11	few	CASTTGTEAFF	TGTGCCAGCACCACGGGGACTGAAGCTTTCTTT
TRBD2	TRBV13	TRBJ2-3	17	.	CASSTGPLAGGTDTQYF	TGTGCCAGCAGCACTGGACCTCTAGCGGGGGGAACAGATACGCAGTATTTT
TRBD1	TRBV11-2	TRBJ1-1	17	once	CASSLELDRVGNTEAFF	TGTGCCAGCAGCTTAGAGCTAGACAGGGTCGGTAACACTGAAGCTTTCTTT
TRBD1	TRBV9	TRBJ2-1	13	.	CASSETDRFGQFF	TGTGCCAGCAGCGAGACGGACAGGTTCGGGCAGTTCTTC
TRBD1	TRBV2	TRBJ2-1	14	few	CASKHRGVHNEQFF	TGTGCCAGCAAGCACAGGGGCGTACACAATGAGCAGTTCTTC
TRBD2	TRBV19	TRBJ2-5	15	.	CASSPTSTSSETQYF	TGTGCCAGTAGTCCCACCTCGACTAGCTCAGAGACCCAGTACTTC
TRBD1	TRBV5-1	TRBJ1-2	14	.	CASSPKTGGYGYTF	TGCGCCAGCAGCCCCAAGACAGGGGGGTATGGCTACACCTTC
TRBD2	TRBV14	TRBJ2-1	13	.	CASSQDLAGRQFF	TGTGCCAGCAGCCAAGATCTAGCGGGGAGGCAGTTCTTC
.	TRBV6-5	TRBJ1-1	15	.	CASRRAPDRNTEAFF	TGTGCCAGCAGAAGAGCCCCGGACAGGAACACTGAAGCTTTCTTT
TRBD1	TRBV2	TRBJ1-2	15	once	CASRPGGATSRGYTF	TGTGCCAGCAGGCCAGGGGGAGCCACAAGCAGGGGCTACACCTTC
TRBD1	TRBV4-2	TRBJ1-5	16	.	CASSQVGQGANQPQHF	TGTGCCAGCAGCCAAGTAGGACAGGGGGCGAATCAGCCCCAGCATTTT